The text below deals with one TCR beta chain. The antigen is not known. Here immunoSEQ multiplex PCR was the method, and the copy in TCRdb shows in-frame clones only, minus some. There are tens of thousands of clones in the sample; about 90% occur only once, and 2% to 2.5% lies in the top ten. This sample was included in a study of OX40 agonist ivuxolimab in advanced cancers. Across the study: An agonistic human IgG2 monoclonal antibody against OX40 (CD134) was given. The mean age was 60 years, ranging from roughly 23 to 90, with under 90% of participants male. Therapy given before enrollment (anti-PD-1, anti-PD-L1 or anti-CTLA-4) was allowed, and 40% to 45% had some. Overall study findings and caveats: Doses of 0.1 to 3.0 mg/kg were accompanied by clonal expansion of CD4+ and CD8+ blood T cells by week 6.

This clonotype was obtained from an adult with an advanced solid tumor such as melanoma, head and neck, liver or kidney cancer. Material: CD4+ or CD8+ T cells sorted from blood, obtained in a trial of the OX40 agonist ivuxolimab.

CDR3 nucleotide sequence: TGCGCCAGCAGCTTTGATCAGGGCTACGGAAACACCATATATTTT. Translated, it gives CASSFDQGYGNTIYF. The chain is built from TRBV5-1 and TRBJ1-3; TRBD1 is a possible D gene (5 bases). In germline, CDR1 is SGHRS, CDR2 YFSETQ. The CDR3 is made up of 15 amino acids. The V end lost 2 bases, the J end lost 4 bases, and 13 bases lay between the germline ends.